This T cell receptor beta chain was captured in a study of blood T cell repertoires in COVID-19. Study in general: Italy, Spain and the United States were the sources of the convalescent and acute COVID-19 samples. T cells, B-cell-depleted T cells, or PBMCs supplied cDNA or gDNA.

Trimming removed 4 bases at V and 5 bases at J, with 13 bases between. Germline V lookup: CDR1 KGHDR, CDR2 SFDVKD. This CDR3 region has 14 residues. In the authors' methods: How many nucleated cells were present was estimated from reference gene primer amplification. Sequenced by immunoSEQ multiplex PCR; TCRdb stores in-frame clones only, minus some. The DNA gave D and trimming, while V, J and clone size come from that table. The table lists about 67,000 clones, 85% to 90% of them singletons. This chain links TRBV24-1 with TRBJ2-5; unclear D gene. The sequenced sample consisted of peripheral blood. The clonotype was recovered from a man aged 50 to 60 with active COVID-19. CDR3 amino acids: CATSDFVFGETQYF. As DNA, the CDR3 is TGTGCCACCAGTGACTTCGTCTTCGGGGAGACCCAGTACTTC.